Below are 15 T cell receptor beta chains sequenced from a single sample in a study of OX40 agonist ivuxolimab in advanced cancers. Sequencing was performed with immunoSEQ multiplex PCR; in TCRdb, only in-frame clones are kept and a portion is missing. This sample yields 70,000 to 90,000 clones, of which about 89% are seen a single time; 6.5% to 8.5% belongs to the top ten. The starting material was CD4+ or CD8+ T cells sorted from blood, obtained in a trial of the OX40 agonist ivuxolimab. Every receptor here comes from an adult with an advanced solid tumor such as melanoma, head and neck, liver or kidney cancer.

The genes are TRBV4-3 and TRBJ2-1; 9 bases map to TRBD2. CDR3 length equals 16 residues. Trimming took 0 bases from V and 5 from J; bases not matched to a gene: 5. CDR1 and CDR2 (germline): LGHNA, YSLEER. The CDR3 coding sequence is TGCGCCAGCAGCCAAGATAGCGCGGGGGGGCACAATGAGCAGTTCTTC. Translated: CASSQDSAGGHNEQFF.

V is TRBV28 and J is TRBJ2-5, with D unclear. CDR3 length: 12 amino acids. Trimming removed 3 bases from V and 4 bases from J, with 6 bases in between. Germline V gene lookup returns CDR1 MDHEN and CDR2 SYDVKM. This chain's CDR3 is CASSFNPETQYF. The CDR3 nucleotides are TGTGCCAGCAGTTTCAACCCAGAGACCCAGTACTTC. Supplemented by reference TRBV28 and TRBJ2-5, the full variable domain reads DVKVTQSSRYLVKRTGEKVFLECVQDMDHENMFWYRQDPGLGLRLIYFSYDVKMKEKGDIPEGYSVSREKKERFSLILESASTNQTSMYLCASSFNPETQYFGPGTRLLVL.

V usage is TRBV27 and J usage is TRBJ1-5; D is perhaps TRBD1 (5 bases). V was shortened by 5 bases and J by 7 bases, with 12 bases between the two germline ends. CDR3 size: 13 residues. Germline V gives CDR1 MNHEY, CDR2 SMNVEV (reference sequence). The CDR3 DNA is TGTGCCAGCAGTCCCCAGGGTCGGCAGCCCCAGCATTTT. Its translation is CASSPQGRQPQHF.

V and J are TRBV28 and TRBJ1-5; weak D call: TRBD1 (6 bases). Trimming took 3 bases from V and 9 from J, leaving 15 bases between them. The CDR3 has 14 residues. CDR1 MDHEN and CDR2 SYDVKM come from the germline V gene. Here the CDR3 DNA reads TGTGCCAGCAGTTTGTTCAGGGGTGGAACGCCCCAGCATTTT. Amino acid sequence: CASSLFRGGTPQHF. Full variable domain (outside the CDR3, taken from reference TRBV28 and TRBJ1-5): DVKVTQSSRYLVKRTGEKVFLECVQDMDHENMFWYRQDPGLGLRLIYFSYDVKMKEKGDIPEGYSVSREKKERFSLILESASTNQTSMYLCASSLFRGGTPQHFGDGTRLSIL.

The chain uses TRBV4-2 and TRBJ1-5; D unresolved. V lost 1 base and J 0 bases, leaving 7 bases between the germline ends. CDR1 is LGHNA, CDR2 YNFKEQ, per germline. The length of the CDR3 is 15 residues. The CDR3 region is CASSQVAGSNQPQHF. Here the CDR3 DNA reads TGTGCCAGCAGCCAAGTCGCGGGTAGCAATCAGCCCCAGCATTTT.

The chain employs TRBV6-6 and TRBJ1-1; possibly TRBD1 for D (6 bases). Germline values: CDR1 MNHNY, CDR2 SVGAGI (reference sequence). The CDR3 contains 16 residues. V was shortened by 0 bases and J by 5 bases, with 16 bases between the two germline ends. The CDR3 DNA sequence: TGTGCCAGCAGTTACTCGGGACAAATGGATGGGACTGAAGCTTTCTTT. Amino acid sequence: CASSYSGQMDGTEAFF.

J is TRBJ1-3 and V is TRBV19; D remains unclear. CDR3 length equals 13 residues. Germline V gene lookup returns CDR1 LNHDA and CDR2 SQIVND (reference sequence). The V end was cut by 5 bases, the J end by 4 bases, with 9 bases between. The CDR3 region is CASSHGTGNTIYF. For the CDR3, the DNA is TGTGCCAGTAGTCACGGAACCGGAAACACCATATATTTT.

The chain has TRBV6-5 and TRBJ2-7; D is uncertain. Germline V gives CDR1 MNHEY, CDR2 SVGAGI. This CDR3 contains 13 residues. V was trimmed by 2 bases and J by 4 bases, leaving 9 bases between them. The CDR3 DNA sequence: TGTGCCAGCAGTTACGGGCGGTTATACGAGCAGTACTTC. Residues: CASSYGRLYEQYF.

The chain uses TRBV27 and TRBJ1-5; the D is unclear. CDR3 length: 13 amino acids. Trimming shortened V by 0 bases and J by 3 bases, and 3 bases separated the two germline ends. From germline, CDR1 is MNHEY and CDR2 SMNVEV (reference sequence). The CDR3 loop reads CASSLSNNQPQHF. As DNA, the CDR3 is TGTGCCAGCAGTTTATCAAACAATCAGCCCCAGCATTTT.

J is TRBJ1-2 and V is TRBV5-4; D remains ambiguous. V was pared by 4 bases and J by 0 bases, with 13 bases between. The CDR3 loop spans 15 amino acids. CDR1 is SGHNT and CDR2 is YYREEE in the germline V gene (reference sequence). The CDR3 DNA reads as TGTGCCAGCAGCGGTGGGTGGCTAGCTAACTATGGCTACACCTTC. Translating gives CASSGGWLANYGYTF.

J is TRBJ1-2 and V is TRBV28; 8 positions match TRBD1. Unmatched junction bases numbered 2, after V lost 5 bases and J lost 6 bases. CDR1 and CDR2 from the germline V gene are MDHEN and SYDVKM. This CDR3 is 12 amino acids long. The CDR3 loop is CASSQDRDGYTF. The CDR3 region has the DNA TGTGCCAGCAGTCAGGACAGGGATGGCTACACCTTC.

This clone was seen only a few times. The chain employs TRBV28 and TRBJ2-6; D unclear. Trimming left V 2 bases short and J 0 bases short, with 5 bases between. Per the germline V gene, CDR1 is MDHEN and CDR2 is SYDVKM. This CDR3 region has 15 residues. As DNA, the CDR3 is TGTGCCAGCAGTTTAGGGATCTCTGGGGCCAACGTCCTGACTTTC. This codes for CASSLGISGANVLTF.

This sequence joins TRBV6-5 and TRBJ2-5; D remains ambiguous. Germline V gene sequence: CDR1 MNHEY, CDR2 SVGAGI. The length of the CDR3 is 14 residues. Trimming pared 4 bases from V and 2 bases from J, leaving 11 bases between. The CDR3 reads CASSSLDGQETQYF. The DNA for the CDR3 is TGTGCCAGCAGTTCCCTAGACGGGCAAGAGACCCAGTACTTC.

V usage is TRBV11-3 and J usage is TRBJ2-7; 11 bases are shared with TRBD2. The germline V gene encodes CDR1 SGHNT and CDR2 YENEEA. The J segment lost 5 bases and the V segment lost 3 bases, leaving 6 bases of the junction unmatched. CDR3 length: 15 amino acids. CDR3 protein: CASSFLAGGFDEQYV. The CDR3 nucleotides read TGTGCCAGCAGCTTCCTAGCGGGAGGCTTCGACGAGCAGTACGTC.

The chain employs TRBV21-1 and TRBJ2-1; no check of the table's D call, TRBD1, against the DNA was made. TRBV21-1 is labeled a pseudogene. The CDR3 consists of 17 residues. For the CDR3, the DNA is TGTGCCAGCAGCCATAACCCAAGACAGGGGTCCTACAATGAGCAGTTCTTC. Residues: CASSHNPRQGSYNEQFF.